This TCR beta chain was obtained from a study of blood T cell repertoires in COVID-19. In the authors' methods: Nucleated cell counts were estimated from reference gene primer amplification. Assay: immunoSEQ multiplex PCR; the TCRdb copy retains only in-frame clones and omits some. That table furnishes V, J and clone size, whereas the DNA furnished D and trimming. The repertoire holds some 220,000 clones, 65% to 85% seen once, with about 1.3% in the top ten. Worth noting for this clone: The same CDR3 can be traced to other DNA sequences in this sample.

The CDR3 runs 15 residues. Germline V gives CDR1 SGDLS, CDR2 YYNGEE. Trimming pared 0 bases from V and 2 bases from J, leaving 12 bases between. Sequences were obtained from peripheral blood. The gene calls are TRBV9 and TRBJ2-7; maybe TRBD1 (6 bases). This TCR was recovered from a woman aged 25 to 45 with COVID-19, enrolled during active disease. CDR3 sequence (DNA): TGTGCCAGCAGCGTAGGGCAGGGGTCGACCTACGAGCAGTACTTC. Translated: CASSVGQGSTYEQYF.